One and the same sample provided the 21 T cell receptor beta chains below, sequenced in a study of T cell responses to AZD1222 COVID-19 vaccine. Produced via immunoSEQ multiplex PCR; TCRdb's table is partial and in-frame only. The sample yields about 88,000 clones, about 89% seen once. The sample was peripheral blood, taken on day 0 of AZD1222 vaccination. All receptors derive from an adult in good health.

The CDR3 bases are TGTGCCAGCAGTTCCGGAGGGGATTCACCCCTCCACTTT. Its translation: CASSSGGDSPLHF. The rearrangement links TRBV12-3 or TRBV12-4 to TRBJ1-6; TRBD1 might be the D (5 bases). The length of the CDR3 is 13 residues. The V and J ends lost 4 bases and 8 bases respectively, with 9 bases between them.

The gene calls are TRBV7-2 and TRBJ1-5, with 8 nucleotides matching TRBD1. Trimming took 6 bases from V and 6 from J; bases not matched to a gene: 7. The germline V gene encodes CDR1 SGHTA and CDR2 FQGNSA. CDR3 length: 14 residues. CDR3: CASSYSGGSQPQHF. In nucleotides, the CDR3 is TGTGCCAGCAGTTACTCAGGGGGCAGTCAGCCCCAGCATTTT. The full variable domain, rest sourced from reference TRBV7-2 and TRBJ1-5, is GAGVSQSPSNKVTEKGKDVELRCDPISGHTALYWYRQSLGQGLEFLIYFQGNSAPDKSGLPSDRFSAERTGGSVSTLTIQRTQQEDSAVYLCASSYSGGSQPQHFGDGTRLSIL.

The genes are TRBV27 and TRBJ1-1; D is uncertain. Germline CDR1 is MNHEY and CDR2 is SMNVEV (reference sequence). This CDR3 spans 16 amino acids. Trimming cost V 3 bases and J 4 bases, with 18 bases left between them. In nucleotides, the CDR3 is TGTGCCAGCAGTTTTTCTTTTGGGGAGGTGGCCACTGAAGCTTTCTTT. The encoded protein is CASSFSFGEVATEAFF.

The CDR3 nucleotides read TGCGCCAGCAGCGCTCGACGGCACTCTGGGGCCAACGTCCTGACTTTC. This gives the protein CASSARRHSGANVLTF. The chain combines TRBV4-3 with TRBJ2-6; unclear D gene. The germline V gene encodes CDR1 LGHNA and CDR2 YSLEER. Trimming removed 5 bases from V and 0 bases from J, with 11 bases in between. This CDR3 spans 16 amino acids.

The chain is built from TRBV7-9 and TRBJ2-3; 8 bases are a match to TRBD1. Germline V gene lookup returns CDR1 SEHNR and CDR2 FQNEAQ (reference sequence). After removal of 4 bases from V and 6 bases from J, the junction contained 6 bases not matched to a gene. This CDR3 is 14 amino acids long. In nucleotides, the CDR3 is TGTGCCAGCAGCTGGGACAGGACCGTGGATACGCAGTATTTT. The encoded protein is CASSWDRTVDTQYF.

The rearrangement joins TRBV7-6 to TRBJ2-1; D is possibly TRBD1 or TRBD2 (6 bases each). The V gene lost 1 base and the J gene lost 4 bases, with 11 bases spanning the gap. From germline, CDR1 is SGHVS and CDR2 FNYEAQ. The length of the CDR3 is 15 residues. CDR3 bases: TGTGCCAGCAGCTTAGACGGGGGCGAATACAATGAGCAGTTCTTC. It specifies CASSLDGGEYNEQFF.

This sequence joins TRBV11-2 and TRBJ2-1, with D maybe TRBD2 (6 bases). CDR3 size: 15 residues. V was pared by 3 bases and J by 7 bases, with 16 bases between. CDR1 is SGHAT and CDR2 is FQNNGV in the germline V gene. The CDR3 sequence: CASSFGTPGGNEQFF. CDR3 coding DNA: TGTGCCAGCAGCTTCGGGACTCCCGGAGGGAATGAGCAGTTCTTC. Full variable domain (missing parts from reference TRBV11-2 and TRBJ2-1): EAGVAQSPRYKIIEKRQSVAFWCNPISGHATLYWYQQILGQGPKLLIQFQNNGVVDDSQLPKDRFSAERLKGVDSTLKIQPAKLEDSAVYLCASSFGTPGGNEQFFGPGTRLTVL.

The CDR3 nucleotides are TGTGCCAGTAACCCAGGGGGCTTGAACACTGAAGCTTTCTTT. Translating it yields CASNPGGLNTEAFF. The V call is TRBV19, the J call TRBJ1-1; 8 bases agree with TRBD1. CDR1 LNHDA and CDR2 SQIVND come from the germline V gene (reference sequence). The CDR3 sequence is 14 residues long. V was pared by 7 bases and J by 0 bases, with 4 bases of the junction left unmatched.

V gene TRBV19 combines with J gene TRBJ2-1, with no clear D. V lost 3 bases to trimming and J lost 4 bases, with 7 bases between them. In germline, CDR1 is LNHDA, CDR2 SQIVND (reference sequence). The CDR3 runs 13 residues. The chain's CDR3 is CASSIQLYNEQFF. CDR3 coding DNA: TGTGCCAGTAGTATTCAGCTGTACAATGAGCAGTTCTTC.

This chain links TRBV3-1 (or the pseudogene TRBV3-2) with TRBJ2-1; TRBD1 agrees at 8 bases. This CDR3 has 15 residues. Germline-derived CDR1 and CDR2 are LGHDT and YNNKEL (reference sequence). J was trimmed by 1 base and V by 4 bases; bases with no gene match: 3. CDR3 sequence (DNA): TGTGCCAGCAGCCGGAGGACAGGGTCCTACAATGAGCAGTTCTTC. This sequence encodes CASSRRTGSYNEQFF.

This rearrangement joins TRBV6-5 to TRBJ1-1; D remains ambiguous. The V end lost 0 bases, the J end lost 4 bases, and 12 bases lay between the germline ends. The CDR3 totals 15 residues. Germline loops: CDR1 MNHEY, CDR2 SVGAGI. The CDR3 region is CASSYSIYGSTEAFF. DNA for the CDR3: TGTGCCAGCAGTTACTCGATTTACGGTTCCACTGAAGCTTTCTTT.

The chain employs TRBV5-1 and TRBJ1-1, with TRBD1 as a possible D gene (6 bases). The CDR3 sequence is 16 residues long. V gave up 1 base and J gave up 5 bases, with 18 bases separating them. Germline V CDR1 and CDR2: SGHRS, YFSETQ. The CDR3 sequence is CASSLPPGQKVTEAFF. Written as DNA, the CDR3 is TGCGCCAGCAGCTTGCCCCCAGGACAGAAGGTAACTGAAGCTTTCTTT.

The chain recombines TRBV30 with TRBJ2-7; 7 bases match TRBD1. Trimming at V came to 3 bases and at J to 6 bases, leaving 5 bases not matched to a gene. Per germline, CDR1 GTSNPN and CDR2 SVGIG (reference sequence). This CDR3 contains 12 residues. The CDR3 protein is CAWRITGAEQYF. In nucleotides, the CDR3 is TGTGCCTGGAGGATAACAGGGGCCGAGCAGTACTTC.

In this sample, this clone turned up once. CDR3 coding DNA: TGTGCCAGCAGTGGCTCCGGGACAGGGGGCGGCACAGATACGCAGTATTTT. Protein product: CASSGSGTGGGTDTQYF. The chain is built from TRBV9 and TRBJ2-3; 12 bases fit TRBD1. The CDR3 contains 17 residues. V trimming: 5 bases; J trimming: 1 base; junction bases outside the gene matches: 8. Germline V lookup: CDR1 SGDLS, CDR2 YYNGEE.

The chain is built from TRBV6-4 and TRBJ1-1, with 7 bases matching TRBD1. Germline trimming cut 6 bases from V and 4 bases from J; bases unmatched to any gene: 8. There are 14 residues in the CDR3. CDR1 MRHNA and CDR2 SNTAGT come from the germline V gene. The CDR3 DNA is TGTGCCAGCAGGATGACAGGGAGGTCCACTGAAGCTTTCTTT. Amino acids: CASRMTGRSTEAFF.

This clone was counted between two and nine times. This rearrangement joins TRBV7-8 to TRBJ2-5, with 10 bases that match TRBD2. Trimming removed 3 bases from V and 5 bases from J; junction bases left unmatched: 6. The CDR3 consists of 15 residues. The germline gives CDR1 SGHVS, CDR2 FQNEAQ. The CDR3 is CASSLSGGDVETQYF. Here the CDR3 DNA reads TGTGCCAGCAGCTTGAGCGGGGGGGACGTTGAGACCCAGTACTTC.

The chain joins TRBV28 to TRBJ2-7; perhaps D is TRBD1 or TRBD2 (6 bases each). CDR1 and CDR2 (germline): MDHEN, SYDVKM. The ends were cut back, 5 bases at V and 2 bases at J, with 19 bases in the middle. CDR3 length: 16 residues. The CDR3 nucleotides read TGTGCCAGCAGTATCTCTCGGGGGCCACGAACCTACGAGCAGTACTTC. It is translated as CASSISRGPRTYEQYF.

A single count supports this clone. CDR3 nucleotide sequence: TGTGCCAGCAGCGTCTACAGGGTGTGGAACTATGGCTACACCTTC. Encoded protein: CASSVYRVWNYGYTF. This sequence joins TRBV5-6 and TRBJ1-2; weak D call: TRBD1 (6 bases). Deletions cut 4 bases from V and 2 bases from J, with 15 bases between. Per germline, CDR1 SGHDT and CDR2 YYEEEE. The CDR3 contains 15 residues.

The chain is built from TRBV7-9 and TRBJ1-2; D remains unclear. The germline V and J ends were trimmed by 6 bases and 0 bases, with 14 bases remaining between them. The CDR3 extends over 15 amino acids. CDR1 is SEHNR, CDR2 FQNEAQ, per germline (reference sequence). CDR3 in DNA: TGTGCCAGCAGGCCCCACCTGACGGCTAACTATGGCTACACCTTC. This encodes CASRPHLTANYGYTF.

The gene calls are TRBV6-6 and TRBJ2-3; D might be TRBD2 (7 bases). Germline CDR1 reads MNHNY; CDR2 reads SVGAGI (reference sequence). V dropped 6 bases and J dropped 2 bases, with 30 bases sitting between them. CDR3 length equals 20 residues. In DNA, the CDR3 is TGTGCCAGCAGCCGCAGGAGGGTCTGGGGGGCGGGGGACTTCACAGATACGCAGTATTTT. As protein: CASSRRRVWGAGDFTDTQYF.

This chain links TRBV9 with TRBJ2-1; D unclear. V lost 3 bases, J lost 3 bases, and 10 bases lay in between. Germline assignment: CDR1 SGDLS and CDR2 YYNGEE. This CDR3 contains 14 residues. The CDR3 DNA reads TGTGCCAGCAGCGAGGACCTGAGCTACAATGAGCAGTTCTTC. Amino acids: CASSEDLSYNEQFF. Using reference TRBV9 and TRBJ2-1 for the parts outside the CDR3, the full variable domain is DSGVTQTPKHLITATGQRVTLRCSPRSGDLSVYWYQQSLDQGLQFLIQYYNGEERAKGNILERFSAQQFPDLHSELNLSSLELGDSALYFCASSEDLSYNEQFFGPGTRLTVL.